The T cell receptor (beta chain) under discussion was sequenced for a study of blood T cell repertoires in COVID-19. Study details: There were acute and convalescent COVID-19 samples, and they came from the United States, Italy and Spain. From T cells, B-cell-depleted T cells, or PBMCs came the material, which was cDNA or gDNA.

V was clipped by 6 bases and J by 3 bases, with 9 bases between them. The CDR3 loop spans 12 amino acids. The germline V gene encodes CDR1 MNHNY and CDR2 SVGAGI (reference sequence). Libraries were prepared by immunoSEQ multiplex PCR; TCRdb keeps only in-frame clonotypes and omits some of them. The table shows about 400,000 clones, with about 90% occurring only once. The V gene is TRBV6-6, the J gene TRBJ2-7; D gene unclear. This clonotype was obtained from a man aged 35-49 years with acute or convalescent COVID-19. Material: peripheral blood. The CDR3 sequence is CASRLDFYEQYF. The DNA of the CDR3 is TGTGCCAGCAGGCTCGACTTCTACGAGCAGTACTTC.